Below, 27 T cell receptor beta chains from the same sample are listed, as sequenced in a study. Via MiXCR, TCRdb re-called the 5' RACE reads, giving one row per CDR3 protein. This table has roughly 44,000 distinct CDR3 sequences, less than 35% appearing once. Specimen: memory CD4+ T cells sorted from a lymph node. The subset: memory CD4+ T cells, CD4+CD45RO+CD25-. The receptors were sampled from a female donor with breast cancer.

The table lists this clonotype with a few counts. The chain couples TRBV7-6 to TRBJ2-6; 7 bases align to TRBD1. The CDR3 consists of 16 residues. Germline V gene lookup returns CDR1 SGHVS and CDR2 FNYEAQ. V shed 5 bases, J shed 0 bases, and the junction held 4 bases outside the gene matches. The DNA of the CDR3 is TGTGCCAGCAGCCCCGGGACAGTCTCTGGGGCCAACGTCCTGACTTTC. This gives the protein CASSPGTVSGANVLTF.

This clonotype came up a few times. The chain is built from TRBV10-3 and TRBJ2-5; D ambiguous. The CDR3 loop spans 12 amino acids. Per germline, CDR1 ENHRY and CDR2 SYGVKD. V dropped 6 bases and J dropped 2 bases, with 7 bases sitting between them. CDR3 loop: CAISGTQETQYF. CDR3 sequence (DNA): TGTGCCATCAGCGGAACGCAAGAGACCCAGTACTTC.

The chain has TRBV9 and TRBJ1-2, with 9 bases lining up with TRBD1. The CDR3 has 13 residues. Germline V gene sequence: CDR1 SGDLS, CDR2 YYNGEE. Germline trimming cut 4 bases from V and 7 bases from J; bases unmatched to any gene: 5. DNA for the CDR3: TGTGCCAGCAGCCCGGGACAGGGCTCTGGCTACACCTTC. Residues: CASSPGQGSGYTF.

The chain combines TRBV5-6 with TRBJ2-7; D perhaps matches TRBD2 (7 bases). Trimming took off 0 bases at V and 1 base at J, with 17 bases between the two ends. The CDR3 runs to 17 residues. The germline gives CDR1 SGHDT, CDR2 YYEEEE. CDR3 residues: CASSLASGGWVSYEQYF. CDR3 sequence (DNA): TGTGCCAGCAGCTTGGCCTCGGGGGGCTGGGTATCCTACGAGCAGTACTTC.

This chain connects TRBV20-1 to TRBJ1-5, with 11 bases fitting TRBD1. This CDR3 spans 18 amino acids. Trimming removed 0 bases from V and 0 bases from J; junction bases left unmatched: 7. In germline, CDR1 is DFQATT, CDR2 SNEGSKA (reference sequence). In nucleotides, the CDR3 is TGCAGTGCTAGAGATCAAGGGACAGGGGGTCCTAGCAATCAGCCCCAGCATTTT. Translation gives CSARDQGTGGPSNQPQHF.

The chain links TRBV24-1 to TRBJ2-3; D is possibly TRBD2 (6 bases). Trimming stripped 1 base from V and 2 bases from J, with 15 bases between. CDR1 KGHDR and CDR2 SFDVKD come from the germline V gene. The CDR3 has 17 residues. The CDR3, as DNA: TGTGCCACCAGTGATTTTATTCTCCGGGGGAACACAGATACGCAGTATTTT. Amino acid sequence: CATSDFILRGNTDTQYF.

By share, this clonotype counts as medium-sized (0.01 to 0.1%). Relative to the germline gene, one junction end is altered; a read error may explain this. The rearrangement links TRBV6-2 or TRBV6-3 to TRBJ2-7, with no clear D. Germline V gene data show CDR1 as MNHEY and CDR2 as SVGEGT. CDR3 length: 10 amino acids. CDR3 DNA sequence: TGTGCCAGCAGTTACCCGCCGTCGCACTTC. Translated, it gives CASSYPPSHF.

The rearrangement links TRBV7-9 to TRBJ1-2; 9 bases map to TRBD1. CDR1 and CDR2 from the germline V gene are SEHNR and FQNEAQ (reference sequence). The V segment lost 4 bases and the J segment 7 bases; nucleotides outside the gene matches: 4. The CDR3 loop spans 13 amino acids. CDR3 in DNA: TGTGCCAGCAGCTCGGGACAGGGCGGTGGCTACACCTTC. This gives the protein CASSSGQGGGYTF. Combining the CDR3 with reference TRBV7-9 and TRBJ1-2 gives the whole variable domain DTGVSQNPRHKITKRGQNVTFRCDPISEHNRLYWYRQTLGQGPEFLTYFQNEAQLEKSRLLSDRFSAERPKGSFSTLEIQRTEQGDSAMYLCASSSGQGGGYTFGSGTRLTVV.

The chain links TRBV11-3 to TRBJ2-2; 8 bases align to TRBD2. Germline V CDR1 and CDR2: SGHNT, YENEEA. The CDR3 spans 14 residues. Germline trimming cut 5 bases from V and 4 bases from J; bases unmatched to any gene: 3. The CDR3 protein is CASSPRGGTGELFF. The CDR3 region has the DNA TGTGCCAGCAGCCCACGGGGGGGCACCGGGGAGCTGTTTTTT.

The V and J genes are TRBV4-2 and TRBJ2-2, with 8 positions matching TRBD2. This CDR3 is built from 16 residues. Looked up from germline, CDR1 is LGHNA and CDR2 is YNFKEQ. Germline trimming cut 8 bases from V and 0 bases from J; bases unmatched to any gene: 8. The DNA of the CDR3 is TGTGCCAGCGGCCCAACTAGCGGCCCGAACACCGGGGAGCTGTTTTTT. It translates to CASGPTSGPNTGELFF.

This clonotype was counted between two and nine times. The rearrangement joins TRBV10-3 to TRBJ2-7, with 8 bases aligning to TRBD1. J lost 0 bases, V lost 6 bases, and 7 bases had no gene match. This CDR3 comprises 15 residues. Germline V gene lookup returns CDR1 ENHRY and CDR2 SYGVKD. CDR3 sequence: CAIRGNRGSSYEQYF. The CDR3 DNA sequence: TGTGCCATCAGGGGGAACAGGGGGAGCTCCTACGAGCAGTACTTC.

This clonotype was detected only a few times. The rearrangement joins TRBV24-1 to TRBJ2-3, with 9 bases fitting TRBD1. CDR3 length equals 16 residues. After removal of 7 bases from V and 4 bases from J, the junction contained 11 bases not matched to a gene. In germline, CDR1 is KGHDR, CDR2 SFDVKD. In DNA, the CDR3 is TGTGCCACCAGGGCGAAGGGACAGGGAGGTGCAGATACGCAGTATTTT. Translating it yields CATRAKGQGGADTQYF.

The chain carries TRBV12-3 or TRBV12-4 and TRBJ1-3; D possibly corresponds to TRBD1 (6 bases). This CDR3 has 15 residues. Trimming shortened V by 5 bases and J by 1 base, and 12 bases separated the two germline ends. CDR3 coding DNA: TGTGCCAGCAGTACCTTACAGGGTTCTGGAAACACCATATATTTT. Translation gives CASSTLQGSGNTIYF.

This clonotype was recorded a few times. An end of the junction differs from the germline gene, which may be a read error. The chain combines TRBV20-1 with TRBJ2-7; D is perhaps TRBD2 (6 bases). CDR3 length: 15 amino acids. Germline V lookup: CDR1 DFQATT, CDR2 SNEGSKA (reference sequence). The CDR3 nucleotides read TGCAGCCAGAACCGCCGGGACTTAACCTCCTCCGAGCAGTACTTC. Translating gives CSQNRRDLTSSEQYF.

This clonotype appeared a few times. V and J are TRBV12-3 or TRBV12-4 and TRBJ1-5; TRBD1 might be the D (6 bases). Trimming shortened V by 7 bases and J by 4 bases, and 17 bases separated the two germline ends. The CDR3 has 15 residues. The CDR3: CASTQGGAPNQPQHF. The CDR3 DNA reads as TGTGCCAGCACCCAAGGGGGGGCCCCTAATCAGCCCCAGCATTTT.

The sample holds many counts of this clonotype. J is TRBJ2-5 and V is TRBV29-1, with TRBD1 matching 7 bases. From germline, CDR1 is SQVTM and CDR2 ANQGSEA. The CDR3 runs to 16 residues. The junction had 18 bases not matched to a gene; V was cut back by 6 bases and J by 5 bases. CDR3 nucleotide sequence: TGCAGCGTAGACCGCGACAGCAGACAGGGTCGGGAGACCCAGTACTTC. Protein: CSVDRDSRQGRETQYF.

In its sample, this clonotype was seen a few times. CDR3 amino acids: CASSAQGNTEAFF. In DNA form, the CDR3 reads TGTGCCAGCAGCGCACAGGGGAACACTGAAGCTTTCTTT. This rearrangement joins TRBV9 to TRBJ1-1; D is perhaps TRBD1 (6 bases). V lost 3 bases to trimming and J lost 1 base, with 7 bases between them. The CDR3 totals 13 residues. Per germline, CDR1 SGDLS and CDR2 YYNGEE.

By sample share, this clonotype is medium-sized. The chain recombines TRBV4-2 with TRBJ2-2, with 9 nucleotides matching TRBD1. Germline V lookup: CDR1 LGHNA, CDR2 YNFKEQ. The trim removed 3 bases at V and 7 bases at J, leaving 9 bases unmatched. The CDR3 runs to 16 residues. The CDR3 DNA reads TGTGCCAGCAGCCAGGGACAGGGAGGGTTCGACGGGGAGCTGTTTTTT. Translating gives CASSQGQGGFDGELFF.

The CDR3 bases are TGCGCCAGCAGCGGGACAACGAACACCGGGGAGCTGTTTTTT. Residues: CASSGTTNTGELFF. The V call is TRBV5-1, the J call TRBJ2-2; D is possibly TRBD1 (6 bases). V was shortened by 4 bases and J by 0 bases, with 7 bases between the two germline ends. CDR3 length equals 14 residues. Germline V lookup: CDR1 SGHRS, CDR2 YFSETQ.

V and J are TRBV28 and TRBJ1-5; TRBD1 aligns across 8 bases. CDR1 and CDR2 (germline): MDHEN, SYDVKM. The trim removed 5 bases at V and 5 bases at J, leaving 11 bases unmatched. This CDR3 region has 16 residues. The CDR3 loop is CASSVSGRGRDQPQHF. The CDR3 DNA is TGTGCCAGCAGTGTTAGTGGCAGGGGGCGCGATCAGCCCCAGCATTTT.

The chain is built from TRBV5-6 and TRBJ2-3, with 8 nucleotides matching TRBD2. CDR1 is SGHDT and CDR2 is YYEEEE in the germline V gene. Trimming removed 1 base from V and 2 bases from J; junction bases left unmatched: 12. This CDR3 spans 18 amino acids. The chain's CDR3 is CASSLLIGGELNTDTQYF. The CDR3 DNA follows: TGTGCCAGCAGCTTGTTGATCGGGGGGGAACTTAACACAGATACGCAGTATTTT.

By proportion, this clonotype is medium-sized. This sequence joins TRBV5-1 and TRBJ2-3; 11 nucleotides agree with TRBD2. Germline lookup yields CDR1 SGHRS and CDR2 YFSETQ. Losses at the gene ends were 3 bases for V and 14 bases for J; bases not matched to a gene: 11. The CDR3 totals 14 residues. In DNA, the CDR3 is TGCGCCAGCAGCTCACTAGCGGGGGCGAAAGTTCGGTATTTT. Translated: CASSSLAGAKVRYF.

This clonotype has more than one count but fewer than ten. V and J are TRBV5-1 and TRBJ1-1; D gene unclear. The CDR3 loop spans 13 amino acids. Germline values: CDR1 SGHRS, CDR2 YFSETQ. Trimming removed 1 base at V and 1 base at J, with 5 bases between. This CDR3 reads CASSLTTNTEAFF. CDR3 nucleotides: TGCGCCAGCAGCTTGACGACGAACACTGAAGCTTTCTTT.

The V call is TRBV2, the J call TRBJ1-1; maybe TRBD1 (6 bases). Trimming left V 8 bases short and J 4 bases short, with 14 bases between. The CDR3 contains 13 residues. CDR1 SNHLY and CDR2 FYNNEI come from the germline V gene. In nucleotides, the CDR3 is TGTGCCAGCCATAGACAGGTAGCCACTGAAGCTTTCTTT. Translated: CASHRQVATEAFF.

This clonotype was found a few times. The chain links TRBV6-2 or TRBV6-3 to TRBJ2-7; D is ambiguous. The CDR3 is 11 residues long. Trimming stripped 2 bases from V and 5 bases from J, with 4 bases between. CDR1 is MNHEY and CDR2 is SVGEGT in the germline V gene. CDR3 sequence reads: CASSYKDEQYF. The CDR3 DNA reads TGTGCCAGCAGTTACAAGGACGAGCAGTACTTC.

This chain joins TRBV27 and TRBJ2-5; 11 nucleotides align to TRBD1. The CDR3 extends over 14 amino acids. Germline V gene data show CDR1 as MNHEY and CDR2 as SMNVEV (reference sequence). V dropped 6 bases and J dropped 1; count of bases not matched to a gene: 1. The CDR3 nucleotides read TGTGCCAGCAGGGGACAGGGGGGCCAAGAGACCCAGTACTTC. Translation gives CASRGQGGQETQYF.

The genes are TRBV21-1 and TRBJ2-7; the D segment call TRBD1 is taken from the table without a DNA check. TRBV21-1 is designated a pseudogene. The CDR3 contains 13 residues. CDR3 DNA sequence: TGTGCCAGCCTTAAACTCGGGAACTACGAGCAGTACTTC. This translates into CASLKLGNYEQYF.